In this sample, the clone carrying this T cell receptor (beta chain) turned up many times. The data stem from a study of T cells in Graves' hyperthyroidism and ophthalmopathy. The germline CDR1 and CDR2 sequences are MNHEY and SVGEGT. The CDR3 length is 14 residues. Trimming removed 0 bases at V and 8 bases at J, with 14 bases between. Authors of the study amplified TCR beta CDR3 regions from RNA transcripts. A first-round RT-PCR of the TCR CDR3 used the HTBI primer set. In TCRdb, the multiplex PCR reads were re-called with MiXCR into one record per CDR3 protein. The sample carries about half a million distinct CDR3 sequences, about 15% recorded once.

V usage is TRBV6-2 or TRBV6-3 and J usage is TRBJ2-7; a weak D match, TRBD2 (5 bases). The sample taken for sequencing was blood. The TCR sequence derives from a woman aged 25 to 39 with Graves' ophthalmopathy. The CDR3 spells CASSYSTTPRQQYF. In DNA form, the CDR3 reads TGTGCCAGCAGTTACTCGACTACCCCGCGCCAGCAGTACTTC.